Sequencing of this TCR beta chain was carried out in a study of blood T cell repertoires in COVID-19. The overall study: The United States, Italy and Spain were the sources of the acute and convalescent COVID-19 samples. Sample material is recorded as cDNA or gDNA derived from T cells, B-cell-depleted T cells, or PBMCs.

In the study's own analysis: Amplification of reference gene primers was used by the study to estimate nucleated cell counts. Only in-frame clones appear in the TCRdb table, and some are missing; sequencing was by immunoSEQ multiplex PCR. D and trimming come from the DNA, and the V and J calls and clone size come from that table. The data hold 350,000 or so clones, with 85% to 90% observed a single time. Looked up from germline, CDR1 is MDHEN and CDR2 is SYDVKM. CDR3 size: 15 residues. V lost 4 bases, J lost 8 bases, and 12 bases stayed unmatched. The TCR comes from a man aged 18 to 35 with active or convalescent COVID-19. The sequencing input was peripheral blood. The chain links TRBV28 to TRBJ2-7; TRBD1 agrees at 9 bases. The CDR3 loop reads CASSSPGQGLMKQYF. The CDR3 nucleotides are TGTGCCAGCAGTTCCCCGGGACAGGGACTTATGAAGCAGTACTTC.